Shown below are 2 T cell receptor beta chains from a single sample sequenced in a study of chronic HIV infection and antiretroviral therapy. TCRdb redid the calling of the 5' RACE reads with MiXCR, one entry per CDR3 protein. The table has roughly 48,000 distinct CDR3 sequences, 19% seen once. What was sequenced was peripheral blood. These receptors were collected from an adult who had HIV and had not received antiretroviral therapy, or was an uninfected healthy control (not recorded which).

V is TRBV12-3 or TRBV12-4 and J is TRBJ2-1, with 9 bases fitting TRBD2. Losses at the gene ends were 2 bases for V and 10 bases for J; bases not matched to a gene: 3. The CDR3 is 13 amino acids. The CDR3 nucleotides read TGTGCCAGCAGTTTAATCACTAGCGGGGAGCAGTTCTTC. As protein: CASSLITSGEQFF.

CDR3 DNA: TGTGCCACCAGTTTCCACAATGAGCAGTTCTTC. Protein: CATSFHNEQFF. The gene calls are TRBV24-1 and TRBJ2-1; no firm D call. V was cut by 6 bases and J by 5 bases, with 4 bases left in between. Germline V gives CDR1 KGHDR, CDR2 SFDVKD. The CDR3 contains 11 residues.